This TCR beta chain was recorded in a study of regulatory T cells in long-lasting Graves disease (dated by TCRdb to the early 2020s). For context, the study as a whole: Patients with newly diagnosed Graves' disease had been on antithyroid drugs for under 3 months. This study used TCR sequencing and RNA sequencing of peripheral blood to compare persistent Graves' disease patients against newly diagnosed Graves' disease patients. A total of 33 samples underwent TCR sequencing: some 13 from persistent and roughly 20 from newly diagnosed Graves' disease patients. The study took place in China and was registered as a clinical trial.

This specimen's time point label, per the study, means: newly diagnosed GD, antithyroid drugs for less than 3 months. RNA was extracted from PBMCs in TRIzol for both TCR sequencing and RNA sequencing. Graves' disease was diagnosed according to American Thyroid Association guidelines. Patients were recruited from an endocrinology department in Xi'an, China. Each patient gave 9 to 10 milliliters of peripheral blood, collected in an EDTA anticoagulant tube. Ficoll Paque Plus density gradient separation was used to isolate PBMCs, and no further T cell sorting was done. An Agilent 2100 Bioanalyzer and agarose gel were used to check RNA quality, and a NanoDrop 2000 was used to measure RNA concentration. Details on this clonotype: It has no known antigen specificity. No much larger clone exists at a distance of one base, and base qualities are not known.

The library was prepared using multiplex PCR. Reads for this sample came from an Illumina HiSeq 4000. To build TCR beta libraries, CDR3 regions were amplified by Arm-PCR using iRepertoire HTBI primers. PCR products were gel purified before sequencing. On the study's bioinformatics: Gene usage analysis of CDR3 amino acid clonotypes relied on the 60 or so TRBV and 13 to 15 TRBJ segments identified across samples. COPE and FqMerger were used to merge the filtered high-quality paired reads into contigs. Contigs were aligned with BLAST to IMGT TRBV, TRBD and TRBJ reference genes, and CDR3 was defined per IMGT. Clonotypes above 0.1% frequency were classified as highly expanded clones. Repertoire diversity was measured by Shannon entropy, and V-J evenness by the Gini coefficient. Clonotypes shared by more than one individual were considered public. TCRdb applied fastp at Q25 and MiXCR to the public reads, then kept only in-frame beta chains. All rows with the same CDR3 protein become a single entry with the most common DNA and genes. V and J calls and clone size were set by TCRdb, not the authors. This sample has some 340,000 distinct CDR3 sequences in its table, and about an eighth of those were observed once. The ten largest clones represent 18% of the sample.

Including the terminal cysteine and phenylalanine, the CDR3 comprises 14 residues. Solely the CDR3 DNA is kept, with 42 bases framed from the first base. Trimming costs V 7 bases and J 0 bases, and their ends lie 12 bases apart. Reading the germline V gene gives CDR1 SGHVS and CDR2 FQNEAQ. The full study reports these points: Compared with newly diagnosed patients, persistent Graves' disease patients had lower TCR Shannon entropy and fewer highly expanded clones, which suggests clonal expansion. Sequencing and analysis were limited to the TCR beta chain. The authors acknowledged the small sample size as a limitation that may reduce accuracy. Preferential use of TRBV28, TRBJ1-2 and TRBJ2-5 was observed in persistent disease, whereas TRBV20-1 and TRBJ2-1 were favored in newly diagnosed disease. Persistent patients shared more public clonotypes among themselves (around 2,500) than newly diagnosed patients did (approximately 870). The study examined only peripheral blood because the primary lesion, thyroid tissue, could not be accessed.

These same data were also listed under a study on T cells in Graves' hyperthyroidism and ophthalmopathy. Looking at the second paper: Stable Graves' hyperthyroidism was defined as no progression to ophthalmopathy during 18 months of follow-up. Hyperthyroidism patients were newly diagnosed, had a disease duration of under 2 months, and were aged 18 to 65 years. Exclusion was applied to patients with uncontrolled infections, other autoimmune diseases, pregnancy or lactation. Clinical symptoms, serum thyroxine and TRAb, thyroid ultrasound, and orbital computed tomography formed the basis for the diagnoses. The first round of RT-PCR for the TCR CDR3 was performed with the HTBI primer set and the Qiagen OneStep RT-PCR kit. Most expanded thyroid clonotypes (frequency above 0.001) were also detected in blood, a finding suggesting that blood repertoires may reflect thyroid immune responses. In cross-validation, a model built on a 13 V-J signature told ophthalmopathy apart from stable hyperthyroidism with approximately 90% sensitivity and roughly 83% specificity, and in testing the same model reached 80%/75%. In validation, progression to ophthalmopathy was predicted by the model with roughly 69% sensitivity and 72.22% specificity, a median of approximately 6.5 months before onset. TCR V-J signatures able to tell the groups apart were searched for in a discovery cohort of 100 or so patients, of whom 40 to 45 had Graves' ophthalmopathy and roughly 58 had stable Graves' hyperthyroidism. Prospective prediction of ophthalmopathy was tested in an independent validation cohort consisting of 18 to 20 hyperthyroidism patients and over 15 patients who later progressed to ophthalmopathy. For training and testing, the approximately 92 patients in the discovery cohort were randomly divided in a 7:3 ratio. In more than 5 Graves' hyperthyroidism patients, the study also compared T-cell repertoires from thyroid tissue with T-cell repertoires from blood. Following sampling, methimazole starting at 30 mg daily was given to hyperthyroidism patients, and high-dose intravenous methylprednisolone was given to ophthalmopathy patients. Libraries were constructed in a second round of multiplex PCR, after which size selection and purification were carried out. Libraries were sequenced paired-end with 100 bp reads on an Illumina HiSeq2000. SOAPnuke was used to process the raw data, throwing out any read that contained adapters or uncalled bases, had a mean Phred below 15, or lacked an exact constant-primer or identifier match. High-quality paired reads were merged using COPE v1.2.5, and each unique nucleotide sequence was defined as a clonotype. MiTCR v1.1 was used to align clonotypes to the IMGT TRBV, TRBD and TRBJ reference segments. Analysis was restricted to V-J combinations with a frequency above 0.0001, which covered 98% to 99.2% of repertoires. A TCS score was defined as the ratio of F50 (clonal expansion) to E x V (chaos), with BLOSUM62-based TCRdist applied between CDR3 peptides within each V-J. Welch's t-statistics and random forest reduced around 510 V-J features to roughly 13, which were used in a naive Bayes classifier (R e1071). No statistical method was used to set the sample size in advance, and investigators knew the group allocation. The paper reports TCR Vbeta CDR3 sequencing of roughly 140 peripheral blood samples: around 41 ophthalmopathy, fewer than 80 hyperthyroidism and around 17 progressor patients.

This chain joins TRBV7-8 to TRBJ1-1; confidence is insufficient to name the D gene. The sequencing used peripheral blood mononuclear cells (PBMCs), collected at new diagnosis, from a patient treated with antithyroid drugs. This receptor was identified in a woman aged 18-29 years with Graves disease. Donor details come from another sample of the same person, matched by shared clones. The base sequence is TGTGCCAGCACCTCAGACGGGATGAACACTGAAGCTTTCTTT. Translated, it gives CASTSDGMNTEAFF. This CDR3, with the reference TRBV7-8 and TRBJ1-1 proteins standing in past its ends, gives the full variable domain GAGVSQSPRYKVAKRGQDVALRCDPISGHVSLFWYQQALGQGPEFLTYFQNEAQLDKSGLPSDRFFAERPEGSVSTLKIQRTQQEDSAVYLCASTSDGMNTEAFFGQGTRLTVV.